Presented here are 20 T cell receptor beta chains from one specimen sequenced in a study of cytomegalovirus exposure and HLA in healthy donors. PCR employed 60 Vbeta and 13 Jbeta primers. Here immunoSEQ multiplex PCR was the method, and the copy in TCRdb shows in-frame clones only, minus some. Altogether 180,000 or so clones are present, more than 65% being singletons, with the ten largest covering under 3%. Sequences were obtained from PBMCs. Receptors originate from a woman in her 30s in good health and CMV-seropositive.

This chain joins TRBV6-1 and TRBJ1-3; D not certain. Trimming left V 2 bases short and J 4 bases short, with 15 bases between. The CDR3 consists of 16 residues. CDR1 MNHNS and CDR2 SASEGT come from the germline V gene. The DNA for the CDR3 is TGTGCCAGCAGTGAACGGGTTGTGGGAGCCGGAAACACCATATATTTT. Protein: CASSERVVGAGNTIYF.

This rearrangement joins TRBV7-6 to TRBJ1-6; 8 bases map to TRBD1. Trimming at V came to 5 bases and at J to 0 bases, leaving 9 bases not matched to a gene. The CDR3 length is 18 residues. CDR1 is SGHVS, CDR2 FNYEAQ, per germline. In nucleotides, the CDR3 is TGTGCCAGCAGCCGACGACAGGGGTCGGGCTCCTATAATTCACCCCTCCACTTT. Amino acid sequence: CASSRRQGSGSYNSPLHF.

The genes are TRBV6-1 and TRBJ2-1, with unresolved D. The CDR3 consists of 11 residues. CDR1 is MNHNS, CDR2 SASEGT, per germline. V dropped 10 bases and J dropped 3 bases, with 7 bases sitting between them. CDR3 nucleotide sequence: TGTGCCATCTGGAGCTACAATGAGCAGTTCTTC. Protein sequence: CAIWSYNEQFF.

This chain connects TRBV11-3 to TRBJ2-2; 11 bases match TRBD2. This CDR3 spans 18 amino acids. Germline trimming cut 3 bases from V and 2 bases from J; bases unmatched to any gene: 8. CDR1 and CDR2 (germline): SGHNT, YENEEA. In nucleotides, the CDR3 is TGTGCCAGCAGCTTTCCGACTAGCGGGGCCCTAAACACCGGGGAGCTGTTTTTT. Translating it yields CASSFPTSGALNTGELFF.

The chain combines TRBV28 with TRBJ1-2; 7 bases are a match to TRBD1. This CDR3 spans 16 amino acids. V shed 4 bases, J shed 3 bases, and the junction held 11 bases outside the gene matches. Germline CDR1 is MDHEN and CDR2 is SYDVKM. The CDR3 DNA sequence: TGTGCCAGCAGTTGGATGATTGGGCAGGGGGACTATGGCTACACCTTC. Its protein product is CASSWMIGQGDYGYTF.

The V and J genes are TRBV28 and TRBJ1-6; D is perhaps TRBD1 (6 bases). V was trimmed by 4 bases and J by 3 bases, leaving 10 bases between them. There are 15 residues in the CDR3. Germline CDR1 reads MDHEN; CDR2 reads SYDVKM. CDR3 region: CASSSSRGYNSPLHF. The CDR3 DNA reads as TGTGCCAGCAGTTCATCCAGGGGCTATAATTCACCCCTCCACTTT. The full variable domain, in which reference TRBV28 and TRBJ1-6 provide the parts outside the CDR3, is DVKVTQSSRYLVKRTGEKVFLECVQDMDHENMFWYRQDPGLGLRLIYFSYDVKMKEKGDIPEGYSVSREKKERFSLILESASTNQTSMYLCASSSSRGYNSPLHFGNGTRLTVT.

This chain links TRBV14 with TRBJ2-7, with TRBD2 matching 7 bases. CDR3 size: 14 residues. V was pared by 4 bases and J by 6 bases, with 9 bases of the junction left unmatched. Germline CDR1 is SGHDN and CDR2 is FVKESK. This chain's CDR3 is CASSPSLAPTEQYF. DNA of the CDR3: TGTGCCAGCAGCCCTTCACTAGCGCCCACCGAGCAGTACTTC. Looking up the rest from reference TRBV14 and TRBJ2-7 gives the full variable domain: EAGVTQFPSHSVIEKGQTVTLRCDPISGHDNLYWYRRVMGKEIKFLLHFVKESKQDESGMPNNRFLAERTGGTYSTLKVQPAELEDSGVYFCASSPSLAPTEQYFGPGTRLTVT.

The rearrangement joins TRBV11-2 to TRBJ1-1; 7 bases map to TRBD1. The CDR3 is 19 residues long. Trimming at V came to 1 base and at J to 0 bases, leaving 14 bases not matched to a gene. CDR1 and CDR2 from the germline V gene are SGHAT and FQNNGV. Here the CDR3 reads CASSLGRLGRGNMNTEAFF. The CDR3 DNA is TGTGCCAGCAGCTTAGGTAGGTTAGGCAGGGGGAACATGAACACTGAAGCTTTCTTT. Combining the CDR3 with reference TRBV11-2 and TRBJ1-1 gives the whole variable domain EAGVAQSPRYKIIEKRQSVAFWCNPISGHATLYWYQQILGQGPKLLIQFQNNGVVDDSQLPKDRFSAERLKGVDSTLKIQPAKLEDSAVYLCASSLGRLGRGNMNTEAFFGQGTRLTVV.

DNA of the CDR3: TGCGCCAGCAGCCAAGATTCAGGAACCTACGAGCAGTACTTC. Amino acids: CASSQDSGTYEQYF. The gene calls are TRBV4-3 and TRBJ2-7; D is unclear. CDR1 LGHNA and CDR2 YSLEER come from the germline V gene. The germline V and J ends were trimmed by 0 bases and 2 bases, with 8 bases remaining between them. This CDR3 spans 14 amino acids.

This sequence joins TRBV6-6 and TRBJ2-1; no clear D. Germline-derived CDR1 and CDR2 are MNHNY and SVGAGI (reference sequence). The V and J ends lost 3 bases and 8 bases respectively, with 11 bases between them. This CDR3 has 13 amino acids. CDR3 loop: CASSYIGRDEQFF. The CDR3 DNA sequence: TGTGCCAGCAGTTATATCGGTCGCGATGAGCAGTTCTTC.

V and J are TRBV7-2 and TRBJ2-2; 10 bases are shared with TRBD2. CDR1 is SGHTA and CDR2 is FQGNSA in the germline V gene. The CDR3 has 15 residues. With 5 bases clipped from V and 5 bases from J, the junction kept 5 bases outside the gene matches. CDR3 residues: CASSTTSGVTGELFF. The CDR3 nucleotides are TGTGCCAGCAGCACAACTAGCGGGGTGACCGGGGAGCTGTTTTTT.

CDR3 sequence reads: CAWGGPTQYF. Here the CDR3 DNA reads TGTGCCTGGGGCGGTCCTACCCAGTACTTC. The chain has TRBV30 and TRBJ2-5; D uncertain. The germline V and J ends were trimmed by 5 bases and 8 bases, with 9 bases remaining between them. The CDR3 runs to 10 residues. Germline V gene sequence: CDR1 GTSNPN, CDR2 SVGIG (reference sequence).

This sequence joins TRBV5-1 and TRBJ1-4; 9 bases agree with TRBD1. This CDR3 spans 15 amino acids. The germline V gene encodes CDR1 SGHRS and CDR2 YFSETQ. With 4 bases clipped from V and 8 bases from J, the junction kept 9 bases outside the gene matches. CDR3: CASSMGTGRGEKLFF. The DNA for the CDR3 is TGCGCCAGCAGCATGGGGACAGGGAGAGGAGAAAAACTGTTTTTT.

The sample holds a few counts of this clone. The chain has TRBV28 and TRBJ2-2; D not certain. Germline CDR1 is MDHEN and CDR2 is SYDVKM. Trimming cost V 5 bases and J 4 bases, with 11 bases left between them. The CDR3 length is 14 residues. CDR3 protein: CASSEYVSTGELFF. The CDR3 nucleotides read TGTGCCAGCAGTGAATACGTGAGCACCGGGGAGCTGTTTTTT.

The CDR3, as DNA: TGTGCCAGTAGTATAGCGCGCAGGGTGGTTCCGTTCAGGAGCTACACCTTC. Encoded protein: CASSIARRVVPFRSYTF. The chain has TRBV19 and TRBJ1-2, with D possibly matching TRBD1 (5 bases). Germline loops: CDR1 LNHDA, CDR2 SQIVND (reference sequence). The length of the CDR3 is 17 residues. V gave up 1 base and J gave up 9 bases, with 24 bases separating them.

J is TRBJ2-2 and V is TRBV5-5; 7 positions match TRBD1. Germline loops: CDR1 SGHKS, CDR2 YYEKEE (reference sequence). This CDR3 contains 17 residues. Trimming cost V 4 bases and J 2 bases; bases outside gene matches: 11. CDR3 amino acids: CASSPRLAGGNTGELFF. CDR3 DNA: TGTGCCAGCAGCCCCCGGTTGGCAGGGGGAAACACCGGGGAGCTGTTTTTT.

In regard to this clone: The sample has other DNA sequences that encode this CDR3 too. J is TRBJ2-7 and V is TRBV9; TRBD2 agrees at 7 bases. Trimming at V came to 0 bases and at J to 3 bases, leaving 0 bases not matched to a gene. This CDR3 has 13 amino acids. Germline-derived CDR1 and CDR2 are SGDLS and YYNGEE. CDR3 DNA: TGTGCCAGCAGCGTAGGGACTAGCTACGAGCAGTACTTC. It encodes CASSVGTSYEQYF.

V gene TRBV2 combines with J gene TRBJ2-3; 7 nucleotides match TRBD2. CDR3 length: 14 amino acids. J lost 4 bases, V lost 5 bases, and 6 bases had no gene match. Germline V gene lookup returns CDR1 SNHLY and CDR2 FYNNEI. The CDR3 is CASSLRGLADTQYF. DNA for the CDR3: TGTGCCAGCAGTTTGCGGGGGTTGGCAGATACGCAGTATTTT.

The chain is built from TRBV9 and TRBJ1-2; the match to TRBD1 covers 9 bases. This CDR3 is 14 amino acids long. The V segment lost 3 bases and the J segment 4 bases; nucleotides outside the gene matches: 4. Germline V gives CDR1 SGDLS, CDR2 YYNGEE. CDR3: CASSGGQGSYGYTF. CDR3 sequence (DNA): TGTGCCAGCAGCGGCGGACAGGGGTCCTATGGCTACACCTTC.

This chain uses TRBV11-3 with TRBJ2-3, with D possibly matching TRBD1 (5 bases). The CDR3 is 14 amino acids. Germline values: CDR1 SGHNT, CDR2 YENEEA. The germline V and J ends were trimmed by 1 base and 5 bases, with 10 bases remaining between them. The CDR3 spells CASSLGGLKDTQYF. The DNA of the CDR3 is TGTGCCAGCAGCTTAGGGGGCCTAAAAGATACGCAGTATTTT.